This T cell receptor (beta chain) was identified in a study of blood T cell repertoires in COVID-19. Study-wide background: PBMCs, B-cell-depleted T cells, or T cells provided the cDNA or gDNA that made up the material.

Original analysis: Estimation of nucleated cell counts relied on the amplification of reference gene primers. Sequenced by immunoSEQ multiplex PCR; TCRdb stores in-frame clones only, minus some. The V and J calls and clone size are taken from that table; D and trimming were inferred from the DNA. The table lists roughly 260,000 clones, roughly 86% of them singletons. V was pared by 4 bases and J by 5 bases, with 8 bases of the junction left unmatched. CDR1 is SQVTM, CDR2 ANQGSEA, per germline. CDR3 size: 15 residues. Seattle's enrolled individuals joined amid active infection and were then monitored longitudinally.

The sample consisted of peripheral blood. The chain has TRBV29-1 and TRBJ2-2; 9 bases line up with TRBD2. This TCR was recovered from a woman in her twenties or thirties with COVID-19, enrolled during active disease. The CDR3 DNA reads as TGCAGCGTTGCATTTAGCGGGAGTAAAACCGGGGAGCTGTTTTTT. Its protein product is CSVAFSGSKTGELFF.